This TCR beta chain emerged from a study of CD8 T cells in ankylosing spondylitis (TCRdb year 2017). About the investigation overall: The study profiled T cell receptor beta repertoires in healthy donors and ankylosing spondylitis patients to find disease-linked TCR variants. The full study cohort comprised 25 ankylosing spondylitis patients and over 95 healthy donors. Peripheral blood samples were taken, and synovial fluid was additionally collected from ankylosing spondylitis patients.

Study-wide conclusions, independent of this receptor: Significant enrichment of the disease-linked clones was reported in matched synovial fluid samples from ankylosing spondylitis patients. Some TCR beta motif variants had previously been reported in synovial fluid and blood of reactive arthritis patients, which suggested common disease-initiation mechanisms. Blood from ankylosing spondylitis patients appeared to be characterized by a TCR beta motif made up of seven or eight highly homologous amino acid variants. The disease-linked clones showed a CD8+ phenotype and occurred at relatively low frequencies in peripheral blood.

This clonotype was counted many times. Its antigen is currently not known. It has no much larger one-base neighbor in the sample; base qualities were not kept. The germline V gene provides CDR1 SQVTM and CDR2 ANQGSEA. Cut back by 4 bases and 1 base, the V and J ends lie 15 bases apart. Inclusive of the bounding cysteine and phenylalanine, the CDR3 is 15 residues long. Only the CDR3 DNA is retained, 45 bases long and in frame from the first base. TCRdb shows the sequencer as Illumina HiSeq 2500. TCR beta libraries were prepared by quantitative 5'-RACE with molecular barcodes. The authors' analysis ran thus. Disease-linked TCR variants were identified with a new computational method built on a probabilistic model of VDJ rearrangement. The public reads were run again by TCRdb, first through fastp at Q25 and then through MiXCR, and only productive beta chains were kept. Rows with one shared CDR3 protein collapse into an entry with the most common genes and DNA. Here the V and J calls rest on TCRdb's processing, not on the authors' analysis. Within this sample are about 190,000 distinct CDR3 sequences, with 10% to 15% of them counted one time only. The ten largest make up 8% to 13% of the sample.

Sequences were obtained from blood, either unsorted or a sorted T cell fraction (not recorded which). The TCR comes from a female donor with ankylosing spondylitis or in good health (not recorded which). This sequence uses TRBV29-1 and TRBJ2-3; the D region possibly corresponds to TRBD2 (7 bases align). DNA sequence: TGCAGCGTTGTAAGTGCGGGGGCCGGCACAGATACGCAGTATTTT. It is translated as CSVVSAGAGTDTQYF.